What follows describes a single TCR beta chain. The target antigen is unknown. These data belong to a study of breast tumors, draining lymph nodes, adjacent tissues. Study-level points and caveats: Data fit most tumor T cells coming from lymph node, expanding in tumor.

TCRdb analysed the multiplex PCR reads with MiXCR anew, one entry per CDR3 protein. The sample consists of roughly 100,000 distinct CDR3 sequences, around 30% of them appearing once. Breast cancer patients provided tissue from their axillary draining lymph nodes. The germline CDR1 and CDR2 sequences are DFQATT and SNEGSKA (reference sequence). V was shortened by 3 bases and J by 0 bases, with 9 bases between the two germline ends. The CDR3 contains 15 residues. The sequencing input was axillary lymph node tissue. The clonotype comes from a female donor with breast cancer. Some clones in this sample may be carry-over from other donors' samples. The V and J genes are TRBV20-1 and TRBJ2-6; tentatively, D is TRBD1 (5 bases). DNA for the CDR3: TGCAGTGCTAGCAGGGTTCTCTCTGGGGCCAACGTCCTGACTTTC. It encodes CSASRVLSGANVLTF.